These 8 T cell receptor beta chains came from one sample sequenced in a study of CD8 T cells in ankylosing spondylitis. TCRdb passed the 5' RACE reads through MiXCR, listing each CDR3 protein once. The profile shows around 160,000 distinct CDR3 sequences, under 14% of them singletons. Source material: blood, either unsorted or a sorted T cell fraction (not recorded which). All receptors derive from a male donor with ankylosing spondylitis or in good health (not recorded which).

This clonotype was seen ten or more times. The chain combines TRBV29-1 with TRBJ2-5; 8 bases line up with TRBD2. The CDR3 covers 14 residues. Germline CDR1 and CDR2: SQVTM and ANQGSEA. V shed 3 bases and J 6 bases; nucleotides not matched to a gene: 9. The CDR3 region is CSVDGAGVRKTQYF. The CDR3 nucleotides read TGCAGCGTTGATGGAGCGGGAGTGAGGAAGACCCAGTACTTC.

This clonotype turned up a few times. The chain couples TRBV10-1 to TRBJ2-1, with D perhaps being TRBD1 or TRBD2 (5 bases each). This CDR3 is built from 16 residues. The V gene's germline CDR1 is WNHNN and CDR2 SYGVQD (reference sequence). V shed 2 bases and J shed 3 bases, with 14 bases lying between them. The DNA for the CDR3 is TGCGCCAGCAGTGAGGGGGGTGTGCCCGGCTACAATGAGCAGTTCTTC. This codes for CASSEGGVPGYNEQFF.

This clonotype was seen at least ten times. The V call is TRBV2, the J call TRBJ2-3; D remains ambiguous. V was clipped by 4 bases and J by 4 bases, with 3 bases between them. This CDR3 comprises 11 residues. The germline V gene encodes CDR1 SNHLY and CDR2 FYNNEI. The CDR3 protein is CASSVPDTQYF. CDR3 sequence (DNA): TGTGCCAGCAGTGTCCCAGATACGCAGTATTTT.

The rearrangement links TRBV30 to TRBJ1-2; 9 bases line up with TRBD1. This CDR3 is built from 13 residues. V trimming: 5 bases; J trimming: 6 bases; junction bases outside the gene matches: 7. Germline V CDR1 and CDR2: GTSNPN, SVGIG (reference sequence). The CDR3 reads CAWGDRGDDGYTF. The CDR3 nucleotides are TGTGCCTGGGGTGACAGGGGGGACGATGGCTACACCTTC. Full variable domain (missing parts from reference TRBV30 and TRBJ1-2): SQTIHQWPATLVQPVGSPLSLECTVEGTSNPNLYWYRQAAGRGLQLLFYSVGIGQISSEVPQNLSASRPQDRQFILSSKKLLLSDSGFYLCAWGDRGDDGYTFGSGTRLTVV.

This clonotype was observed at least ten times. This rearrangement joins TRBV3-1 to TRBJ1-1; D gene unclear. The CDR3 sequence is 14 residues long. V dropped 5 bases and J dropped 0 bases, with 10 bases sitting between them. In germline, CDR1 is LGHDT, CDR2 YNNKEL (reference sequence). The CDR3 loop reads CASSWGDMNTEAFF. The CDR3 DNA reads TGTGCCAGCAGCTGGGGAGACATGAACACTGAAGCTTTCTTT.

At least ten counts were recorded for this clonotype. The V gene is TRBV3-1, the J gene TRBJ1-1; no definite D call. This CDR3 is built from 12 residues. The germline CDR1 and CDR2 sequences are LGHDT and YNNKEL (reference sequence). V lost 4 bases and J lost 4, with 7 bases in between. The CDR3 nucleotides read TGTGCCAGCAGCCCCGGAGTCACTGAAGCTTTCTTT. It translates to CASSPGVTEAFF.

This clonotype was seen more than once but under ten times. The V and J genes are TRBV12-3 or TRBV12-4 and TRBJ2-5; weak D call: TRBD2 (6 bases). Trimming removed 3 bases from V and 2 bases from J, with 13 bases in between. CDR3 length: 15 residues. CDR3 protein: CASSFVGGGQETQYF. CDR3 DNA: TGTGCCAGCAGTTTCGTGGGAGGAGGGCAAGAGACCCAGTACTTC.

This clonotype was counted ten times or more. V usage is TRBV5-5 and J usage is TRBJ2-7; D unclear. The germline CDR1 and CDR2 sequences are SGHKS and YYEKEE (reference sequence). The CDR3 is 14 residues long. V lost 1 base to trimming and J lost 3 bases, with 11 bases between them. DNA of the CDR3: TGTGCCAGCAGCTTGTCCGCCAGTTTCTACGAGCAGTACTTC. Amino acids: CASSLSASFYEQYF. Supplemented by reference TRBV5-5 and TRBJ2-7, the full variable domain reads DAGVTQSPTHLIKTRGQQVTLRCSPISGHKSVSWYQQVLGQGPQFIFQYYEKEERGRGNFPDRFSARQFPNYSSELNVNALLLGDSALYLCASSLSASFYEQYFGPGTRLTVT.